This T cell receptor (beta chain) was recorded in a study of identifying expanded T cells in peripheral blood. General study results and limits: Across healthy donors, higher total template counts meant significantly greater approximately two-week count variance.

To note about this clone: The antigen is unknown.

The V gene lost 2 bases and the J gene lost 4 bases, with 9 bases spanning the gap. CDR1 is SGHNT and CDR2 is YYREEE in the germline V gene (reference sequence). CDR3 size: 13 residues. Generated by immunoSEQ multiplex PCR, the TCRdb table keeps only in-frame clones and is missing some. In the table there are under 85,000 clones, 80% to 85% of which are singletons. The J gene is TRBJ2-5, the V gene TRBV5-4, with D possibly being TRBD2 (6 bases). The source of this sequence is a person aged 18 to 75 in good health. The sequenced material came from blood. The CDR3 DNA reads as TGTGCCAGCAGCTTATTGGGGGGAGAGACCCAGTACTTC. Its translation: CASSLLGGETQYF.